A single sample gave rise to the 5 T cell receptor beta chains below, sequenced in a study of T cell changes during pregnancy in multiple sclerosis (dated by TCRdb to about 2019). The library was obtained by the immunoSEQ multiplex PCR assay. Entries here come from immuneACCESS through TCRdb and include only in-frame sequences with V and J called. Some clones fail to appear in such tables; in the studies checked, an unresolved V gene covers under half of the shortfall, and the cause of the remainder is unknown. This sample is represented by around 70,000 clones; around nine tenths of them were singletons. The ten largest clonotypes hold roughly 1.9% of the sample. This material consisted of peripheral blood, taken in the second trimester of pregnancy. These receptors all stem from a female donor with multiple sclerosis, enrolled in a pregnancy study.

The CDR3 DNA reads as TGTGCCAGCAGCTCTGACGTCTCGACAGTTCATTATGGCTACACCTTC. Amino acid sequence: CASSSDVSTVHYGYTF. The chain couples TRBV5-6 to TRBJ1-2; D might be TRBD1 (5 bases). Germline V gene sequence: CDR1 SGHDT, CDR2 YYEEEE. Between the trimmed V and J ends, which lost 3 bases and 5 bases, there was a span of 20 bases. The CDR3 consists of 16 residues.

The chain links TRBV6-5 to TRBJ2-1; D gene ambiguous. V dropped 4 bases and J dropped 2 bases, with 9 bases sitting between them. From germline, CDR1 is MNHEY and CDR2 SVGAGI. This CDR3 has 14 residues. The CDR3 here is CASSFTVTYNEQFF. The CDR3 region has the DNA TGTGCCAGCAGTTTTACAGTTACCTACAATGAGCAGTTCTTC.

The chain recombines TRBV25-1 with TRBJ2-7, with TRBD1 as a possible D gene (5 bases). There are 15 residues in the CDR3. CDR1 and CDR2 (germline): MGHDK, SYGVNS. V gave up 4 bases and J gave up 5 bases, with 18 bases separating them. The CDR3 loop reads CASSVIGQGKNEQYF. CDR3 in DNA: TGTGCCAGCAGTGTTATCGGGCAGGGTAAAAACGAGCAGTACTTC.

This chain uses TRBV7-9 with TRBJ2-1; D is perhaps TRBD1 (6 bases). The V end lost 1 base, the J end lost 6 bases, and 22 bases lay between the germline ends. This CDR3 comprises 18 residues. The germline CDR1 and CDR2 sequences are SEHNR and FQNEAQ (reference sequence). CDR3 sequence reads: CASSLEARQGRSGNEQFF. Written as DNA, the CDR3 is TGTGCCAGCAGCTTAGAGGCTCGGCAGGGGCGCTCGGGCAATGAGCAGTTCTTC.

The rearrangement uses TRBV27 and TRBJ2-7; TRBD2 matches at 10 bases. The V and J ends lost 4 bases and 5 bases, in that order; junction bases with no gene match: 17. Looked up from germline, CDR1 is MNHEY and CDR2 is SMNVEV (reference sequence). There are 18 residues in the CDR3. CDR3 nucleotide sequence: TGTGCCAGCAGTTCTATATCCCACCTGCTAGCGGGAGCCCACGAGCAGTACTTC. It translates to CASSSISHLLAGAHEQYF.